These 21 T cell receptor beta chains share one sample of origin, sequenced in a study of T-cell memory formation after mild COVID-19. TCRdb reprocessed the 5' RACE reads with MiXCR, giving one entry per CDR3 protein. This sample has tens of thousands of distinct CDR3 sequences; around an eighth occur once, and the top ten carry about 25%. The sample taken for sequencing was PBMCs or a T cell subset sorted from them (not recorded which). Receptor source: an adult woman who had mild COVID-19 (a few samples of this study predate the infection). Cell type and time point are not known.

This clonotype showed up many times. V and J are TRBV5-1 and TRBJ2-1; maybe TRBD1 (6 bases). Between the trimmed V and J ends, which lost 2 bases and 0 bases, there was a span of 9 bases. The germline gives CDR1 SGHRS, CDR2 YFSETQ. The CDR3 sequence is 15 residues long. CDR3 sequence: CASSFGTSSYNEQFF. CDR3 bases: TGCGCCAGCAGCTTTGGGACATCCTCCTACAATGAGCAGTTCTTC.

This clonotype was seen just once. The V call is TRBV7-8, the J call TRBJ1-6; D may be TRBD1 (6 bases). The CDR3 is made up of 15 amino acids. V lost 3 bases and J lost 5, with 11 bases in between. Germline-derived CDR1 and CDR2 are SGHVS and FQNEAQ. The DNA for the CDR3 is TGTGCCAGCAGCTTTTCGGGGGCCGATAATTCACCCCTCCACTTT. As protein: CASSFSGADNSPLHF. The full variable domain, its missing parts supplied by reference TRBV7-8 and TRBJ1-6, is GAGVSQSPRYKVAKRGQDVALRCDPISGHVSLFWYQQALGQGPEFLTYFQNEAQLDKSGLPSDRFFAERPEGSVSTLKIQRTQQEDSAVYLCASSFSGADNSPLHFGNGTRLTVT.

The chain recombines TRBV12-3 or TRBV12-4 with TRBJ2-4; D uncertain. V was shortened by 1 base and J by 9 bases, with 10 bases between the two germline ends. The CDR3 has 13 amino acids. The CDR3 loop is CASSLEDSSIQYF. The CDR3 DNA follows: TGTGCCAGCAGTTTAGAGGATTCGTCCATTCAGTACTTC.

The gene calls are TRBV12-3 or TRBV12-4 and TRBJ2-1; TRBD1 matches 9 bases. With V trimmed by 5 bases and J by 2 bases, 4 bases remained unmatched. There are 15 residues in the CDR3. CDR3 residues: CASSGTGGAYNEQFF. Here the CDR3 DNA reads TGTGCCAGCAGTGGTACAGGGGGCGCCTACAATGAGCAGTTCTTC.

The rearrangement joins TRBV4-1 to TRBJ2-7, with a possible D match to TRBD1 (5 bases). Germline CDR1 and CDR2: MGHRA and YSYEKL. With 4 bases removed from V and 3 bases from J, the gap between germline ends came to 13 bases. The CDR3 extends over 14 amino acids. In DNA, the CDR3 is TGCGCCAGCAGCCCGAGACAGACAGACTACGAGCAGTACTTC. Its translation is CASSPRQTDYEQYF.

The V and J genes are TRBV7-9 and TRBJ2-7, with TRBD2 matching over 7 bases. CDR3 size: 13 residues. The V and J ends lost 8 bases and 2 bases, in that order; junction bases with no gene match: 6. In germline, CDR1 is SEHNR, CDR2 FQNEAQ (reference sequence). CDR3 sequence: CASEGLQAYEQYF. The CDR3 nucleotides read TGTGCCAGCGAGGGACTACAGGCCTACGAGCAGTACTTC.

There are a few counts of this clonotype. The chain links TRBV5-1 to TRBJ1-1; 10 bases match TRBD1. Looked up from germline, CDR1 is SGHRS and CDR2 is YFSETQ. V trimming: 3 bases; J trimming: 1 base; junction bases outside the gene matches: 9. CDR3 length equals 17 residues. CDR3 protein: CASSSTGGWVGNTEAFF. CDR3 DNA: TGCGCCAGCAGCTCGACAGGGGGCTGGGTGGGGAACACTGAAGCTTTCTTT.

This clonotype was counted between two and nine times. Written as DNA, the CDR3 is TGTGCCACCAGTGCGTCAAGGAGAACTGAAGCTTTCTTT. Translating it yields CATSASRRTEAFF. The V and J genes are TRBV24-1 and TRBJ1-1, with D unresolved. Between the trimmed V and J ends, which lost 5 bases and 5 bases, there was a span of 11 bases. This CDR3 has 13 amino acids. CDR1 and CDR2 (germline): KGHDR, SFDVKD.

The chain recombines TRBV12-3 or TRBV12-4 with TRBJ2-1; 8 nucleotides align to TRBD2. The J segment lost 7 bases and the V segment lost 4 bases, leaving 6 bases of the junction unmatched. The CDR3 has 14 amino acids. The CDR3 DNA follows: TGTGCCAGCAGTTACGGGGGGGCCGGAAATGAGCAGTTCTTC. This codes for CASSYGGAGNEQFF.

The sample holds a few counts of this clonotype. The rearrangement uses TRBV12-3 or TRBV12-4 and TRBJ2-5; D is uncertain. Trimming removed 3 bases at V and 3 bases at J, with 8 bases between. There are 13 residues in the CDR3. CDR3 DNA sequence: TGTGCCAGCAGTTTCGTAAGAGAAGAGACCCAGTACTTC. This gives the protein CASSFVREETQYF.

This clonotype was seen more than once but under ten times. This chain uses TRBV6-4 with TRBJ2-1; TRBD2 matches at 13 bases. V gave up 2 bases and J gave up 6 bases; unmatched junction bases: 1. Germline V CDR1 and CDR2: MRHNA, SNTAGT. CDR3 size: 15 residues. The CDR3 nucleotides read TGTGCCAGCAGTGACACTAGCGGGGGGGCCAATGAGCAGTTCTTC. Translation gives CASSDTSGGANEQFF.

This clonotype showed up many times. The V and J genes are TRBV7-9 and TRBJ2-3; D gene unclear. Germline assignment: CDR1 SEHNR and CDR2 FQNEAQ (reference sequence). The CDR3 extends over 12 amino acids. The germline V and J ends were trimmed by 5 bases and 2 bases, with 5 bases remaining between them. The CDR3 DNA reads TGTGCCAGCAGCCGATACACAGATACGCAGTATTTT. This codes for CASSRYTDTQYF. Combining the CDR3 with reference TRBV7-9 and TRBJ2-3 gives the whole variable domain DTGVSQNPRHKITKRGQNVTFRCDPISEHNRLYWYRQTLGQGPEFLTYFQNEAQLEKSRLLSDRFSAERPKGSFSTLEIQRTEQGDSAMYLCASSRYTDTQYFGPGTRLTVL.

This clonotype was counted only a few times. This rearrangement joins TRBV14 to TRBJ2-3; D is undetermined. Germline values: CDR1 SGHDN, CDR2 FVKESK. The CDR3 has 16 residues. Trimming cost V 0 bases and J 6 bases, with 16 bases left between them. This CDR3 is CASSQDSFGNADTQYF. The CDR3, as DNA: TGTGCCAGCAGCCAAGACTCATTCGGCAACGCGGATACGCAGTATTTT.

This clonotype was detected ten times or more. V gene TRBV7-6 combines with J gene TRBJ2-5, with D perhaps TRBD1 or TRBD2 (6 bases each). The V and J ends lost 0 bases and 5 bases respectively, with 7 bases between them. Germline V CDR1 and CDR2: SGHVS, FNYEAQ. This CDR3 is built from 13 residues. The CDR3 nucleotides read TGTGCCAGCAGCTTAGCAGGGGGGGAGACCCAGTACTTC. It is translated as CASSLAGGETQYF.

The gene calls are TRBV6-2 or TRBV6-3 and TRBJ2-7; 9 bases fit TRBD2. The CDR3 is made up of 12 amino acids. J gave up 7 bases and V 10 bases, and 8 bases lay outside the gene matches. Germline V gene lookup returns CDR1 MNHEY and CDR2 SVGEGT. CDR3 nucleotides: TGTGCCACCGACAGCGGGGGGATAGAGCAGTACTTC. Amino acids: CATDSGGIEQYF.

A few counts support this clonotype. The chain uses TRBV15 and TRBJ1-1; D uncertain. Germline assignment: CDR1 LNHNV and CDR2 YYDKDF (reference sequence). The CDR3 contains 13 residues. V lost 0 bases, J lost 6 bases, and 8 bases lay in between. CDR3 in amino acids: CATSRDLGSEAFF. The CDR3 coding sequence is TGTGCCACCAGCAGAGATCTAGGGTCTGAAGCTTTCTTT.

This clonotype was seen repeatedly, ten times or more. The chain recombines TRBV4-3 with TRBJ2-5; D is unclear. CDR1 LGHNA and CDR2 YSLEER come from the germline V gene. The CDR3 is made up of 13 amino acids. V lost 1 base, J lost 5 bases, and 8 bases lay in between. The CDR3 nucleotides read TGCGCCAGCAGCCAAGGGTACATGGAGACCCAGTACTTC. Translating it yields CASSQGYMETQYF.

This chain uses TRBV20-1 with TRBJ1-1, with D possibly being TRBD1 (5 bases). The CDR3 runs 14 residues. Trimming took off 2 bases at V and 0 bases at J, with 10 bases between the two ends. The germline V gene encodes CDR1 DFQATT and CDR2 SNEGSKA (reference sequence). Here the CDR3 DNA reads TGCAGTGCTAGAAAGGACACCCTGAACACTGAAGCTTTCTTT. It specifies CSARKDTLNTEAFF.

A few counts support this clonotype. CDR3 residues: CASSEGQGTNYGYTF. In nucleotides, the CDR3 is TGTGCCAGCAGTGAAGGGCAGGGTACTAACTATGGCTACACCTTC. The genes are TRBV6-1 and TRBJ1-2, with TRBD1 as a possible D gene (5 bases). Germline CDR1 MNHNS, CDR2 SASEGT. The V end was cut by 1 base, the J end by 0 bases, with 9 bases between. This CDR3 contains 15 residues.

This clonotype was recorded many times. This chain uses TRBV7-6 with TRBJ1-1, with D hard to call. Per germline, CDR1 SGHVS and CDR2 FNYEAQ. Trimming stripped 3 bases from V and 0 bases from J, with 5 bases between. This CDR3 is built from 13 residues. For the CDR3, the DNA is TGTGCCAGCAGCTTGGGGATGAACACTGAAGCTTTCTTT. Its protein is CASSLGMNTEAFF.

This chain connects TRBV29-1 to TRBJ2-1; D is unresolved. V lost 7 bases, J lost 9 bases, and 19 bases lay in between. The CDR3 extends over 13 amino acids. CDR1 is SQVTM, CDR2 ANQGSEA, per germline. CDR3 nucleotides: TGCAGCGCTGACATCGGTGAAGGCGTTGAGCAGTTCTTC. It specifies CSADIGEGVEQFF.